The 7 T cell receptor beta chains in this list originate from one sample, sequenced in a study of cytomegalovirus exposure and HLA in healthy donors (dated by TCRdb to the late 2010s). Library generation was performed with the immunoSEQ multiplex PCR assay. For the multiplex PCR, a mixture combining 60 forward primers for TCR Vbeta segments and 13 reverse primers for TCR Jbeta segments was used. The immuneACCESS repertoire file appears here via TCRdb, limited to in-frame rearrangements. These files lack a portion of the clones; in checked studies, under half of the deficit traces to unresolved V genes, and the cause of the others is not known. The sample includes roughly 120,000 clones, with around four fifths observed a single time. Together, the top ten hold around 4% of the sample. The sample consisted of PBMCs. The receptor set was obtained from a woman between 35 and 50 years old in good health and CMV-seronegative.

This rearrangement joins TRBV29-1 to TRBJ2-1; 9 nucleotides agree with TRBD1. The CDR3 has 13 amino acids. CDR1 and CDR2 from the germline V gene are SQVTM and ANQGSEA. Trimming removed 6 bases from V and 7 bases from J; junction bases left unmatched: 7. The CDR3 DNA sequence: TGCAGCGTCAAGGACAGGGGAGGGAATGAGCAGTTCTTC. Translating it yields CSVKDRGGNEQFF.

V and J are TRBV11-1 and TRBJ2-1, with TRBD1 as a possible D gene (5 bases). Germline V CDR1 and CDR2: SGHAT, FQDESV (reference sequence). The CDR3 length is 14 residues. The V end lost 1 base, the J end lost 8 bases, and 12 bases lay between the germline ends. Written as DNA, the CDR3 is TGTGCCAGCAGCTTAGGGGGCTTTGGCGATGAGCAGTTCTTC. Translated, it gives CASSLGGFGDEQFF.

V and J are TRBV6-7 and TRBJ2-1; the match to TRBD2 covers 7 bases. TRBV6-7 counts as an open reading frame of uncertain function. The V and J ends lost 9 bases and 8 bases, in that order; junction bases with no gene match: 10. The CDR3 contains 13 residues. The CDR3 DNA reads TGTGCCAGGGTGGTGGGGGGGACCCATGAGCAGTTCTTC. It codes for CARVVGGTHEQFF.

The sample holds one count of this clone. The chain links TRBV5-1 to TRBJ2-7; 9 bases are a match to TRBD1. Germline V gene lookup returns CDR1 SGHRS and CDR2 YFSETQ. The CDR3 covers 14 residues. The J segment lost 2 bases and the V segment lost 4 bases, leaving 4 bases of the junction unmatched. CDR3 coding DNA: TGCGCCAGCAGCCCGGGGGACAGGGCCTACGAGCAGTACTTC. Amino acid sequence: CASSPGDRAYEQYF.

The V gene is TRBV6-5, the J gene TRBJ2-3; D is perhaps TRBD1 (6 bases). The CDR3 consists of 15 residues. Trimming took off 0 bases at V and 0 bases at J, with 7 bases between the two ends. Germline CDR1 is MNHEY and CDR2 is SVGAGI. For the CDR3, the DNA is TGTGCCAGCAGTTACTCCGGACAGAGCACAGATACGCAGTATTTT. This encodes CASSYSGQSTDTQYF.

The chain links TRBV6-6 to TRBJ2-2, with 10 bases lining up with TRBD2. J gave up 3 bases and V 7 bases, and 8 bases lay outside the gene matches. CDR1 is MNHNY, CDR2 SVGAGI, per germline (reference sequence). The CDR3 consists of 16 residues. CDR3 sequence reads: CASKDSSGGYTGELFF. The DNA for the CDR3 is TGTGCCAGCAAAGACTCTAGCGGGGGATACACCGGGGAGCTGTTTTTT.

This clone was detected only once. CDR3 nucleotides: TGTGCCAGCAGCGACCGGACTGGTTACGAGCAGTACTTC. Its protein product is CASSDRTGYEQYF. This chain connects TRBV7-8 to TRBJ2-7; maybe TRBD2 (5 bases). The CDR3 is made up of 13 amino acids. The germline gives CDR1 SGHVS, CDR2 FQNEAQ. Trimming removed 5 bases from V and 4 bases from J, with 12 bases in between.